The clone carrying this T cell receptor beta chain has a handful of counts. Its specificity is unknown. The J segment lost 9 bases and the V segment lost 0 bases, leaving 7 bases of the junction unmatched. This CDR3 has 15 residues. Germline assignment: CDR1 SGHAT and CDR2 FQNNGV. The data derive from a study of T cell repertoires in cytomegalovirus infection. Looking at the study overall: Based on public TCR beta signatures, there were indications of CMV infection and of a matching HLA type.

TCRdb reprocessed the reads via MiXCR and lists one record per CDR3 protein. Of roughly 180,000 distinct CDR3 sequences detected, about 30% appear once; the ten largest clones hold 31%. Study conclusions and caveats: Summed frequency of shared TCR beta families picked out CMV carriers who also had the relevant HLA. CMV-specific TCR beta clonotypes restricted by HLA-C were the ones dominating the ex vivo response.

The chain employs TRBV11-2 and TRBJ2-4, with 8 bases lining up with TRBD2. This TCR was sampled from a human donor in good health (CMV status not recorded). Some clones in this sample may be carry-over from other donors' samples. Sequencing was carried out using PBMCs. The CDR3 coding sequence is TGTGCCAGCAGCTTAGATGGCGGGGGGCAAGTCATTCAGTACTTC. Amino acids: CASSLDGGGQVIQYF. Variable domain in full (rest from reference TRBV11-2 and TRBJ2-4): EAGVAQSPRYKIIEKRQSVAFWCNPISGHATLYWYQQILGQGPKLLIQFQNNGVVDDSQLPKDRFSAERLKGVDSTLKIQPAKLEDSAVYLCASSLDGGGQVIQYFGAGTRLSVL.